This entry is about one TCR beta chain. What it binds is not known. The data are from a study of T cell responses to AZD1222 COVID-19 vaccine. Whole-study results and caveats: At study baseline, merely more than 5 AZD1222 recipients were seropositive. Clonal diversity was possibly underestimated, and white British individuals and females predominated among donors.

Profiled with immunoSEQ multiplex PCR; TCRdb holds only in-frame clones, not every one. The sample lists 150,000 or so clones; just over 90% were seen once. V trimming: 5 bases; J trimming: 4 bases; junction bases outside the gene matches: 4. This CDR3 spans 13 amino acids. Germline V lookup: CDR1 LGHDT, CDR2 YNNKEL (reference sequence). The sequencing here drew on peripheral blood, taken 28 days after the second AZD1222 dose. The sequence was obtained from an adult who received the AZD1222 COVID-19 vaccine. V gene TRBV3-1 (or the pseudogene TRBV3-2) combines with J gene TRBJ1-2; the match to TRBD1 covers 7 bases. The CDR3 nucleotides read TGTGCCAGCAGCGAAGGGACAGTCTATGGCTACACCTTC. Protein: CASSEGTVYGYTF.